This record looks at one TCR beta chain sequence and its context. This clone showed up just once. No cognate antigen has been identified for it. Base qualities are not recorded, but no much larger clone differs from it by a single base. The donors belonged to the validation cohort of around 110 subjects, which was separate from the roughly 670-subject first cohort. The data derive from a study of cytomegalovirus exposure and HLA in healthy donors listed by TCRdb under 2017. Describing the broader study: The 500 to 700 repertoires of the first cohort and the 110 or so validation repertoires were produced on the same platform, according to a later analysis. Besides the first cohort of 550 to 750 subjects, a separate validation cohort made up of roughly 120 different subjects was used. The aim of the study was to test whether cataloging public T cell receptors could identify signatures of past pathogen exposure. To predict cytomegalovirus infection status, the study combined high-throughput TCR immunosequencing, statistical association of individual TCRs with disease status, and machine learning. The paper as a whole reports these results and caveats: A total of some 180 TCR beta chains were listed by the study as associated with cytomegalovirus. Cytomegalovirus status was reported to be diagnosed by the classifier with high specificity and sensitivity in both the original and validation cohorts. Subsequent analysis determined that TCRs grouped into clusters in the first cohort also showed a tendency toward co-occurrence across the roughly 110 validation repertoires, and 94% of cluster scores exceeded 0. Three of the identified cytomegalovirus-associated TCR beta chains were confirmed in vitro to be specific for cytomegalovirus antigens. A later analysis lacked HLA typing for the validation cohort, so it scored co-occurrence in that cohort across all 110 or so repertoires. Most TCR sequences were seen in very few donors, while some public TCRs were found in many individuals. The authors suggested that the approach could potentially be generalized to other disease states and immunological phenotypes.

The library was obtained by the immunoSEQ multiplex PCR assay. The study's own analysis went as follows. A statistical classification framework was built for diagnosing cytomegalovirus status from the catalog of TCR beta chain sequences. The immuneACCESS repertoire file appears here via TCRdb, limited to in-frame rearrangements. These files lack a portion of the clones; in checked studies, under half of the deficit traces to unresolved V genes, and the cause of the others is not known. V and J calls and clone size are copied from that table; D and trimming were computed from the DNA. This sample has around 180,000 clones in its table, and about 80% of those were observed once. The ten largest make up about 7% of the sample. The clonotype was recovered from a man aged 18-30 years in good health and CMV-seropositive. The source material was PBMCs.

This receptor carries the CDR3 CASSILEGAKETQYF. The DNA sequence reads TGTGCCAGTAGTATCTTAGAGGGGGCTAAAGAGACCCAGTACTTC. The rearranged chain carries TRBV19 and TRBJ2-5, and TRBD1 aligns with 7 junction nucleotides. There are 15 amino acids in the CDR3, from cysteine to phenylalanine inclusive. Only the CDR3 DNA is retained, 45 bases long and in frame from the first base. Relative to germline, V is missing 3 bases and J is missing 3 bases, with 7 bases of the junction outside any gene match. The germline V gene (reference sequence) gives CDR1 as LNHDA and CDR2 as SQIVND.